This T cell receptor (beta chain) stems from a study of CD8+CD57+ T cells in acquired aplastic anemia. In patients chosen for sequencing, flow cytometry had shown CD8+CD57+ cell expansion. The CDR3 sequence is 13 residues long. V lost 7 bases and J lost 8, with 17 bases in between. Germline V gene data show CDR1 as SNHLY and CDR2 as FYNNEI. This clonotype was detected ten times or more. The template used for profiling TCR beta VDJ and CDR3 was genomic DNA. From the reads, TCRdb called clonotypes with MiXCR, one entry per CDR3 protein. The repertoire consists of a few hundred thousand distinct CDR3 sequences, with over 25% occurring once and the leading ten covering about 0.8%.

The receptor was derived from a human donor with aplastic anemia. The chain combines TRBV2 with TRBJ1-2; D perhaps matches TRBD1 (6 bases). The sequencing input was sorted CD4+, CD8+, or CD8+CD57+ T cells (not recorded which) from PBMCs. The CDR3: CASTRTDNEGYTF. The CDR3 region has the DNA TGTGCCAGCACTCGGACAGATAATGAGGGCTACACCTTC.